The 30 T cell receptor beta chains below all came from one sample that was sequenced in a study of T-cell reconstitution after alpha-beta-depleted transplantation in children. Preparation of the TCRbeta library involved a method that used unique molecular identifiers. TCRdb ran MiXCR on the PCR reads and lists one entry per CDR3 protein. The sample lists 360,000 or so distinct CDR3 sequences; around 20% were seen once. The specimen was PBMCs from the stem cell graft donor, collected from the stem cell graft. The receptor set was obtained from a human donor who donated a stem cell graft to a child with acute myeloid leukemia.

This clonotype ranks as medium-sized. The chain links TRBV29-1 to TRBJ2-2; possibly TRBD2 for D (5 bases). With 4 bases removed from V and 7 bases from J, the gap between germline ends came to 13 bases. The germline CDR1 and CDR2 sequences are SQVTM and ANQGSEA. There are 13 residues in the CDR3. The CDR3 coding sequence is TGCAGCGTTGGATTTTCGGGGAACGGGGAGCTGTTTTTT. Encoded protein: CSVGFSGNGELFF.

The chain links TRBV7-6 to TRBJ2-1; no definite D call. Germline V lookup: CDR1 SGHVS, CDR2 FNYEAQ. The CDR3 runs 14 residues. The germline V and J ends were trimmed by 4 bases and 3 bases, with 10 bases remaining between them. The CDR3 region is CASSSTWFYNEQFF. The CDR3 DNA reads TGTGCCAGCAGCTCCACGTGGTTCTACAATGAGCAGTTCTTC.

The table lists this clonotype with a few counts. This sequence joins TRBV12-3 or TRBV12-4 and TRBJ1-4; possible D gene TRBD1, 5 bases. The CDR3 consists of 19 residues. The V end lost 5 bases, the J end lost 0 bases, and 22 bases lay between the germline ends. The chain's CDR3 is CASSPGRQRGGATNEKLFF. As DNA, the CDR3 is TGTGCCAGCAGTCCTGGTCGACAACGGGGCGGGGCAACTAATGAAAAACTGTTTTTT.

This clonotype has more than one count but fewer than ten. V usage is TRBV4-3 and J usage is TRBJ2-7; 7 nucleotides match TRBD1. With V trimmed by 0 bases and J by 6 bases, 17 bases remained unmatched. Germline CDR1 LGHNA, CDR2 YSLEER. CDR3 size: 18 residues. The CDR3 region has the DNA TGCGCCAGCAGCCAAGATGGCCCCCCAGACAGGGCATCGGGCGAGCAGTACTTC. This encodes CASSQDGPPDRASGEQYF.

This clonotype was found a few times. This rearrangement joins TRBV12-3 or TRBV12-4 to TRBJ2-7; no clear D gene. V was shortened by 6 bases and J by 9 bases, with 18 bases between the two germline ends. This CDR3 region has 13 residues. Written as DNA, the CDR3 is TGTGCCAGCAGCACAAAACGAGTGGGCGGGCAGTACTTC. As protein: CASSTKRVGGQYF.

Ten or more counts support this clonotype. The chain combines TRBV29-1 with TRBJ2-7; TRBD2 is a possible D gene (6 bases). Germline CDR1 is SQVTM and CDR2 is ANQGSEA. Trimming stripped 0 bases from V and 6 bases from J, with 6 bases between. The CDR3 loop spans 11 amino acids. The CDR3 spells CSVEEEGEQYF. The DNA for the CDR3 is TGCAGCGTTGAAGAGGAGGGCGAGCAGTACTTC.

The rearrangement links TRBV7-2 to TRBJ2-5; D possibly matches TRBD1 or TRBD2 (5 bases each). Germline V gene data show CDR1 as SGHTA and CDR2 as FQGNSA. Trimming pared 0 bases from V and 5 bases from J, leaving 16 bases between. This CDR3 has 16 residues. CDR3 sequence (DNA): TGTGCCAGCAGCTTAGCGCCCGGGACCACGACCGAGACCCAGTACTTC. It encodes CASSLAPGTTTETQYF.

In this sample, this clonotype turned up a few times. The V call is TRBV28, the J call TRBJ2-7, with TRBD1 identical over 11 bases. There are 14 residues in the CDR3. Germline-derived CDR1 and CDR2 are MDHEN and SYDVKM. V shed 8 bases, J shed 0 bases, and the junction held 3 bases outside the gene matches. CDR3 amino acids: CASRDRGISYEQYF. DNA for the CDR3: TGTGCCAGCCGGGACAGGGGGATCTCCTACGAGCAGTACTTC. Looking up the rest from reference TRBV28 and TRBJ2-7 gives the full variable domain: DVKVTQSSRYLVKRTGEKVFLECVQDMDHENMFWYRQDPGLGLRLIYFSYDVKMKEKGDIPEGYSVSREKKERFSLILESASTNQTSMYLCASRDRGISYEQYFGPGTRLTVT.

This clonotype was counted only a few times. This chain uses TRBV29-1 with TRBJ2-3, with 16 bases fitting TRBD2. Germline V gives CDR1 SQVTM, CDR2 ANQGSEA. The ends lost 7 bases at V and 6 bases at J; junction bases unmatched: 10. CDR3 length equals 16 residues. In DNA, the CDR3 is TGCAGCGCCGGGACTAGCGGGAGGGCCGATCGGGATACGCAGTATTTT. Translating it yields CSAGTSGRADRDTQYF.

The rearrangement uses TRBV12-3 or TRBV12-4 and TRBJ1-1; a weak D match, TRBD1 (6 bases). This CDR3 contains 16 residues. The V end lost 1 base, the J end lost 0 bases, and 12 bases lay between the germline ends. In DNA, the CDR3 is TGTGCCAGCAGTTTAGATACAGGGACGCTGAACACTGAAGCTTTCTTT. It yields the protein CASSLDTGTLNTEAFF.

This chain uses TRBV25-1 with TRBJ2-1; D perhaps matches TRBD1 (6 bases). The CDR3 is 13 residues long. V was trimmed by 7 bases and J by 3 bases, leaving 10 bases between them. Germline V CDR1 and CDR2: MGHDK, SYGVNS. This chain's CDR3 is CASTGAHYNEQFF. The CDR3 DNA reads TGTGCCAGCACAGGGGCCCACTACAATGAGCAGTTCTTC.

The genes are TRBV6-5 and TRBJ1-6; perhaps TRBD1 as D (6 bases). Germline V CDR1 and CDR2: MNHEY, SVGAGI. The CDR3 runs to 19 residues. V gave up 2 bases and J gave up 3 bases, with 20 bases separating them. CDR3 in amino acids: CASSYGRRGGYGYNSPLHF. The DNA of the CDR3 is TGTGCCAGCAGTTACGGCAGGAGGGGGGGGTATGGCTATAATTCACCCCTCCACTTT.

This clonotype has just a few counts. CDR3 coding DNA: TGTGCCAGCAGGCAGGGGGCGGGGGTCAATCAGCCCCAGCATTTT. It translates to CASRQGAGVNQPQHF. The V call is TRBV12-3 or TRBV12-4, the J call TRBJ1-5, with TRBD1 matching over 8 bases. Trimming removed 6 bases from V and 3 bases from J; junction bases left unmatched: 7. The CDR3 has 15 residues.

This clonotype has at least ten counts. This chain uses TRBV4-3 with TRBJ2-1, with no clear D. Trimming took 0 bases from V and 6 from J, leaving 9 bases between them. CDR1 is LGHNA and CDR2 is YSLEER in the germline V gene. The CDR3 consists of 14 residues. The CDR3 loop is CASSQERYFNEQFF. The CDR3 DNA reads TGCGCCAGCAGCCAAGAACGGTACTTCAATGAGCAGTTCTTC.

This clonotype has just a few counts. The CDR3 bases are TGCAGTGCTAGAGATCTCGGGACATCTGGGGAGCTGTTTTTT. Translated: CSARDLGTSGELFF. The chain recombines TRBV20-1 with TRBJ2-2; weak D call: TRBD1 (6 bases). V shed 0 bases and J shed 8 bases, with 13 bases lying between them. The CDR3 spans 14 residues. Germline loops: CDR1 DFQATT, CDR2 SNEGSKA (reference sequence).

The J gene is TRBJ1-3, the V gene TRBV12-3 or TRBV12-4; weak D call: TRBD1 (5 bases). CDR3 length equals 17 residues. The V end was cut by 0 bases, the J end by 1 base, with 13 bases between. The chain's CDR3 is CASSLALGLQSGNTIYF. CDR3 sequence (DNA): TGTGCCAGCAGTTTAGCGCTGGGGCTACAATCTGGAAACACCATATATTTT.

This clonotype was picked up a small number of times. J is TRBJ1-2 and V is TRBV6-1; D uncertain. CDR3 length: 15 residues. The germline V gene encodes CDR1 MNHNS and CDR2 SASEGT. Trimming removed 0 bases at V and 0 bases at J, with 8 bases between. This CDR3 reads CASSEAGVTNYGYTF. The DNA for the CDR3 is TGTGCCAGCAGTGAAGCGGGAGTTACTAACTATGGCTACACCTTC.

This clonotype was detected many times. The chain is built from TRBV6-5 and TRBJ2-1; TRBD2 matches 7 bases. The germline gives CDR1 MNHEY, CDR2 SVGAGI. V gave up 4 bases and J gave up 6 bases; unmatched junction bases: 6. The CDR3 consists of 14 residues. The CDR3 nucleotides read TGTGCCAGCAGTTTCCTAGCGGAGTTCAATGAGCAGTTCTTC. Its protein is CASSFLAEFNEQFF.

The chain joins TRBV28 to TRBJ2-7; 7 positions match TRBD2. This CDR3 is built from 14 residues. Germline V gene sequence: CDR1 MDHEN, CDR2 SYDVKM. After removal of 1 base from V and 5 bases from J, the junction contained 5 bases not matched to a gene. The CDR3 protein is CASSLSSTSDEQYF. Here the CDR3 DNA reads TGTGCCAGCAGTTTATCCTCCACTAGCGACGAGCAGTACTTC.

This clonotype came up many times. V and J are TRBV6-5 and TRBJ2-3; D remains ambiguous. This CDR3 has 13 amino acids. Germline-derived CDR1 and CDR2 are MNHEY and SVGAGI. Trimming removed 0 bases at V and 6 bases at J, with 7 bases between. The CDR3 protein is CASSYSRSDTQYF. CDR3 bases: TGTGCCAGCAGTTACTCTCGGAGCGATACGCAGTATTTT.

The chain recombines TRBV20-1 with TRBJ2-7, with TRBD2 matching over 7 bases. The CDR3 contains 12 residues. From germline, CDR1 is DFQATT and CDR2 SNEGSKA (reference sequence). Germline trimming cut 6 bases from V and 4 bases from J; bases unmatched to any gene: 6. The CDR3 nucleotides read TGCAGTGCCGTCGGCGGGAGTTACGAGCAGTACTTC. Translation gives CSAVGGSYEQYF.

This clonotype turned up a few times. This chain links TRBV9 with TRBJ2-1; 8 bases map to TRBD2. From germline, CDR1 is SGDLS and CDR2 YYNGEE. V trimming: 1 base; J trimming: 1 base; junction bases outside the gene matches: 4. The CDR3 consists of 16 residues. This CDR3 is CASSVSSGESYNEQFF. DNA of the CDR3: TGTGCCAGCAGCGTAAGTAGCGGGGAATCCTACAATGAGCAGTTCTTC.

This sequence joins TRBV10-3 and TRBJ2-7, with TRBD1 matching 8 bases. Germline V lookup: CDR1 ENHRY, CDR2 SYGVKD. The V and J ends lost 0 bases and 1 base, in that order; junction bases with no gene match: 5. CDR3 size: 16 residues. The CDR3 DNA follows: TGTGCCATCAGTGAGTCAGACAGGGGATCATCCTACGAGCAGTACTTC. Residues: CAISESDRGSSYEQYF.

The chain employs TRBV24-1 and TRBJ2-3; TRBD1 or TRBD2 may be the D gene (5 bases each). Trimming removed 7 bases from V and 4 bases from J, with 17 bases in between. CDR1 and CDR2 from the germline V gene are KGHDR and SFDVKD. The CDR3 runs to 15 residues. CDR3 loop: CATSPGTHYSDTQYF. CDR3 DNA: TGTGCCACCAGCCCCGGGACGCACTATTCAGATACGCAGTATTTT.

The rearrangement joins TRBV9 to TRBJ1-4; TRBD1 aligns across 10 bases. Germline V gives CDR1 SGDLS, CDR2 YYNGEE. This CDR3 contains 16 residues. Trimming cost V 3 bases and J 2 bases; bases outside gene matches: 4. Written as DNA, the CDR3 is TGTGCCAGCAGCGAGAGGGGACAGGGGACTAATGAAAAACTGTTTTTT. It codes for CASSERGQGTNEKLFF.

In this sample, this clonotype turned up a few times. CDR3 loop: CASSVDGSGLYEQYF. CDR3 bases: TGTGCCAGCAGCGTAGATGGTAGCGGGCTCTACGAGCAGTACTTC. The J gene is TRBJ2-7, the V gene TRBV9; 7 bases are a match to TRBD2. With V trimmed by 0 bases and J by 3 bases, 6 bases remained unmatched. The CDR3 runs 15 residues. Germline CDR1 SGDLS, CDR2 YYNGEE.

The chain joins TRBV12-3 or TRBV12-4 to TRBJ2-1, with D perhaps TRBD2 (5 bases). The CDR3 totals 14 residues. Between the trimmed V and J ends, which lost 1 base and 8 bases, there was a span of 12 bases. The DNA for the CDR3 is TGTGCCAGCAGTTTAGACTTCGCCGGGGATGAGCAGTTCTTC. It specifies CASSLDFAGDEQFF.

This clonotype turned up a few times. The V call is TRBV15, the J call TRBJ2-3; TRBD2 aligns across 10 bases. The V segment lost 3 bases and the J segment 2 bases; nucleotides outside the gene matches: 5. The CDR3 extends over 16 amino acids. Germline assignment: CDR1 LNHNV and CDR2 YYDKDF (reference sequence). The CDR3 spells CATSSGLAEITDTQYF. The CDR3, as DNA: TGTGCCACCAGCAGCGGACTAGCGGAAATCACAGATACGCAGTATTTT. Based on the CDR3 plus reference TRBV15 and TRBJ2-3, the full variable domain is DAMVIQNPRYQVTQFGKPVTLSCSQTLNHNVMYWYQQKSSQAPKLLFHYYDKDFNNEADTPDNFQSRRPNTSFCFLDIRSPGLGDTAMYLCATSSGLAEITDTQYFGPGTRLTVL.

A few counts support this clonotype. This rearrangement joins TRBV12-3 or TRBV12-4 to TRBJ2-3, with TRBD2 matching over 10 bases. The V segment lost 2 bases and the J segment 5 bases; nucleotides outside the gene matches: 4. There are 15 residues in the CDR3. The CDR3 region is CASSLPSGRVDTQYF. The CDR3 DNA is TGTGCCAGCAGTTTACCTAGCGGGAGAGTAGATACGCAGTATTTT.

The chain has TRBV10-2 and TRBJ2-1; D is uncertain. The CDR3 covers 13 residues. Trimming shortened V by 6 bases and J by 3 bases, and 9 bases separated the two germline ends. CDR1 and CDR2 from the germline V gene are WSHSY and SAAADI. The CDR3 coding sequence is TGCGCCAGCAGGGCGACGGACTACAATGAGCAGTTCTTC. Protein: CASRATDYNEQFF.